These 21 T cell receptor beta chains were all obtained from the same sample, sequenced in a study of blood T cell repertoires in COVID-19. TCRdb's table, derived via immunoSEQ multiplex PCR, lists solely in-frame clones and lacks some. The table records around 400,000 clones, approximately 87% of them present only once. The sequenced sample consisted of peripheral blood. These receptors originate from a woman aged 60 to 75 with COVID-19, enrolled during active disease.

The CDR3 DNA follows: TGCGCCAGCAGCCAAAGCGGGGGAGTCTACGAGCAGTACTTC. This translates into CASSQSGGVYEQYF. The chain employs TRBV5-1 and TRBJ2-7; 8 bases agree with TRBD2. Per germline, CDR1 SGHRS and CDR2 YFSETQ. Trimming removed 4 bases from V and 3 bases from J; junction bases left unmatched: 6. The CDR3 is 14 amino acids.

The chain links TRBV24-1 to TRBJ1-2; D may be TRBD1 (5 bases). V was shortened by 12 bases and J by 6 bases, with 13 bases between the two germline ends. The CDR3 is 11 residues long. Looked up from germline, CDR1 is KGHDR and CDR2 is SFDVKD. The CDR3 region has the DNA TGTGCCGTTCAGGGTTCGGATGGCTACACCTTC. It is translated as CAVQGSDGYTF.

This chain connects TRBV5-1 to TRBJ2-7; TRBD2 is a possible D gene (6 bases). Deletions cut 4 bases from V and 7 bases from J, with 12 bases between. The CDR3 spans 12 residues. Germline loops: CDR1 SGHRS, CDR2 YFSETQ. Here the CDR3 DNA reads TGCGCCAGCAGCACCCCCCGGGGGGAGCAGTACTTC. Encoded protein: CASSTPRGEQYF.

The chain combines TRBV6-5 with TRBJ1-3; TRBD1 matches at 8 bases. Germline-derived CDR1 and CDR2 are MNHEY and SVGAGI. V dropped 3 bases and J dropped 2; count of bases not matched to a gene: 3. This CDR3 has 15 amino acids. The CDR3 reads CASSYQGAAGNTIYF. In DNA form, the CDR3 reads TGTGCCAGCAGTTATCAGGGGGCTGCTGGAAACACCATATATTTT.

CDR3 in amino acids: CASSLAQGTGSPLHF. The CDR3 DNA follows: TGTGCCAGCAGCTTAGCGCAGGGTACCGGTTCACCCCTCCACTTT. The chain uses TRBV7-2 and TRBJ1-6; the D gene is possibly TRBD1 (5 bases). The germline V gene encodes CDR1 SGHTA and CDR2 FQGNSA. The CDR3 consists of 15 residues. V shed 0 bases and J shed 9 bases, with 12 bases lying between them.

In DNA, the CDR3 is TGTGCCAGCAGGTATACAGTTTGTTGGCAGCCCCAGCATTTT. Its protein product is CASRYTVCWQPQHF. J is TRBJ1-5 and V is TRBV6-4; no clear D gene. Trimming removed 6 bases at V and 7 bases at J, with 16 bases between. This CDR3 contains 14 residues. Germline values: CDR1 MRHNA, CDR2 SNTAGT.

This chain uses TRBV13 with TRBJ2-2, with TRBD1 matching 8 bases. The CDR3 has 15 amino acids. CDR1 is PRHDT, CDR2 FYEKMQ, per germline (reference sequence). Trimming took 1 base from V and 7 from J; bases not matched to a gene: 5. CDR3 coding DNA: TGTGCCAGCAGCTTAGAAGCAGGGGGCTTCGGGGAGCTGTTTTTT. This codes for CASSLEAGGFGELFF.

The chain links TRBV11-3 to TRBJ2-7; the D gene is possibly TRBD2 (5 bases). The CDR3 is 15 residues long. Trimming pared 7 bases from V and 1 base from J, leaving 17 bases between. CDR1 SGHNT and CDR2 YENEEA come from the germline V gene. The CDR3 DNA follows: TGTGCCAGCATCACGTCTGAAGGCGGGTCCTACGAGCAGTACTTC. This gives the protein CASITSEGGSYEQYF.

The gene calls are TRBV5-4 and TRBJ1-6; D ambiguous. The germline V and J ends were trimmed by 4 bases and 4 bases, with 15 bases remaining between them. CDR3 length: 16 residues. CDR1 and CDR2 (germline): SGHNT, YYREEE (reference sequence). CDR3 in amino acids: CASSPGGGRYNSPLHF. CDR3 nucleotides: TGTGCCAGCAGCCCCGGAGGCGGCCGGTATAATTCACCCCTCCACTTT.

This chain connects TRBV18 to TRBJ1-5; 7 bases fit TRBD1. Losses at the gene ends were 5 bases for V and 5 bases for J; bases not matched to a gene: 6. Germline CDR1 and CDR2: KGHSH and LQKENI. The CDR3 has 14 residues. CDR3 protein: CASSKDRPDQPQHF. CDR3 sequence (DNA): TGTGCCAGCTCAAAGGACAGGCCAGATCAGCCCCAGCATTTT. The whole variable domain, filled in from reference TRBV18 and TRBJ1-5, reads NAGVMQNPRHLVRRRGQEARLRCSPMKGHSHVYWYRQLPEEGLKFMVYLQKENIIDESGMPKERFSAEFPKEGPSILRIQQVVRGDSAAYFCASSKDRPDQPQHFGDGTRLSIL.

The chain has TRBV9 and TRBJ2-1; the match to TRBD1 covers 9 bases. With 0 bases clipped from V and 7 bases from J, the junction kept 5 bases outside the gene matches. Germline V gene data show CDR1 as SGDLS and CDR2 as YYNGEE. The CDR3 extends over 15 amino acids. The CDR3 protein is CASSVGDRARNEQFF. For the CDR3, the DNA is TGTGCCAGCAGCGTAGGGGACAGGGCTCGAAATGAGCAGTTCTTC.

The chain employs TRBV18 and TRBJ2-1, with 9 bases identical to TRBD1. V shed 5 bases and J 7 bases; nucleotides not matched to a gene: 21. Germline V gives CDR1 KGHSH, CDR2 LQKENI. The length of the CDR3 is 19 residues. CDR3 bases: TGTGCCAGCTCAGCCGGGACAGGGTACGCGACCGGGGGTGAGAATGAGCAGTTCTTC. This gives the protein CASSAGTGYATGGENEQFF.

This chain links TRBV6-6 with TRBJ1-1; D possibly corresponds to TRBD1 (5 bases). CDR1 is MNHNY and CDR2 is SVGAGI in the germline V gene (reference sequence). CDR3 length: 16 residues. Trimming shortened V by 0 bases and J by 1 base, and 12 bases separated the two germline ends. The CDR3 is CASSYSGGGGNTEAFF. The CDR3 coding sequence is TGTGCCAGCAGTTACTCCGGGGGGGGAGGGAACACTGAAGCTTTCTTT.

The chain recombines TRBV5-1 with TRBJ2-3; TRBD1 matches at 7 bases. Germline V gene lookup returns CDR1 SGHRS and CDR2 YFSETQ. The CDR3 runs to 16 residues. Unmatched junction bases numbered 7, after V lost 1 base and J lost 2 bases. In nucleotides, the CDR3 is TGCGCCAGCAGCTTGACCGGGACAGCTTCCACAGATACGCAGTATTTT. The encoded protein is CASSLTGTASTDTQYF. Together with reference TRBV5-1 and TRBJ2-3, the CDR3 gives the full variable domain: KAGVTQTPRYLIKTRGQQVTLSCSPISGHRSVSWYQQTPGQGLQFLFEYFSETQRNKGNFPGRFSGRQFSNSRSEMNVSTLELGDSALYLCASSLTGTASTDTQYFGPGTRLTVL.

The chain recombines TRBV30 with TRBJ1-4; D may be TRBD1 (6 bases). Deletions cut 5 bases from V and 0 bases from J, with 13 bases between. Germline V gene sequence: CDR1 GTSNPN, CDR2 SVGIG (reference sequence). The CDR3 is 15 residues long. This CDR3 reads CAWQTGGATNEKLFF. CDR3 nucleotide sequence: TGTGCCTGGCAGACAGGCGGAGCAACTAATGAAAAACTGTTTTTT.

The table lists this clone with a count of one. The chain's CDR3 is CATSDTLRVNEQFF. In DNA form, the CDR3 reads TGTGCCACCAGTGATACCCTCAGGGTGAATGAGCAGTTCTTC. This rearrangement joins TRBV24-1 to TRBJ2-1; a possible D gene is TRBD1 (5 bases). This CDR3 comprises 14 residues. The V gene's germline CDR1 is KGHDR and CDR2 SFDVKD. V lost 3 bases and J 7 bases, leaving 12 bases between the germline ends.

V is TRBV7-3 and J is TRBJ2-1, with TRBD2 identical over 7 bases. The CDR3 spans 15 residues. Germline V gene sequence: CDR1 SGHTA, CDR2 FQGTGA. The V and J ends lost 5 bases and 2 bases, in that order; junction bases with no gene match: 6. The CDR3 protein is CASSPRGGPYNEQFF. The CDR3 nucleotides read TGTGCCAGCAGCCCACGCGGGGGACCCTACAATGAGCAGTTCTTC.

The rearrangement uses TRBV5-8 and TRBJ1-2, with 11 bases that match TRBD1. CDR3 length: 15 residues. The germline CDR1 and CDR2 sequences are SGHTS and YDEGEE. V lost 4 bases, J lost 9 bases, and 11 bases stayed unmatched. The chain's CDR3 is CASSTGQGAGGRYTF. The CDR3 region has the DNA TGTGCCAGCAGCACCGGACAGGGGGCTGGGGGTCGCTACACCTTC.

The V and J genes are TRBV7-8 and TRBJ2-1; a possible D gene is TRBD1 (6 bases). The V gene lost 4 bases and the J gene lost 9 bases, with 13 bases spanning the gap. CDR1 is SGHVS and CDR2 is FQNEAQ in the germline V gene. This CDR3 is built from 13 residues. The CDR3 DNA reads as TGTGCCAGCAGCTACCTGTCCAGGGGTGAGCAGTTCTTC. It encodes CASSYLSRGEQFF.

V is TRBV3-1 (or the pseudogene TRBV3-2) and J is TRBJ1-3; possibly TRBD1 for D (6 bases). V was cut by 3 bases and J by 0 bases, with 15 bases left in between. Germline lookup yields CDR1 LGHDT and CDR2 YNNKEL (reference sequence). This CDR3 contains 17 residues. CDR3 sequence (DNA): TGTGCCAGCAGCCAGGACAGCCTACTTAGCTCTGGAAACACCATATATTTT. Its protein is CASSQDSLLSSGNTIYF.

The J gene is TRBJ1-4, the V gene TRBV7-9; D perhaps matches TRBD1 (5 bases). This CDR3 comprises 15 residues. The germline V gene encodes CDR1 SEHNR and CDR2 FQNEAQ (reference sequence). The V gene lost 5 bases and the J gene lost 7 bases, with 17 bases spanning the gap. CDR3 residues: CASSPSTGVGEKLFF. The CDR3 bases are TGTGCCAGCAGCCCAAGCACGGGGGTTGGTGAAAAACTGTTTTTT.